What follows are 12 T cell receptor beta chains derived from one specimen sequenced in a study of post-analysis software for immune sequencing data. Study observations and caveats: With TRBV5-6, TRBV5-1 and TRBV20-1 included, a handful of TRBV segments were more frequent in patients than in controls.

These TCRs' antigens remain unknown. cDNA libraries for TCR beta contained unique molecular identifiers. MiXCR, applied by TCRdb to the PCR reads, yields one record per CDR3 protein. This table holds roughly 170,000 distinct CDR3 sequences, over 25% found once. Source material: blood. These receptors were collected from a girl under 18 with multiple sclerosis.

To note about this clonotype: A much larger clone sits a single nucleotide away, making a read error possible. The chain combines TRBV28 with TRBJ2-1, with a weak D call TRBD1 (5 bases). Germline CDR1 MDHEN, CDR2 SYDVKM. The CDR3 runs to 15 residues. The CDR3 protein is CASSSGKRSYDEQFF. The CDR3 nucleotides read TGTGCCAGCAGCTCAGGGAAGAGGTCCTACGATGAGCAGTTCTTC.

As to this clonotype: A much larger clone lies one base from this, so it may be a read error. J is TRBJ2-1 and V is TRBV5-1; D perhaps matches TRBD2 (6 bases). Germline V gene data show CDR1 as SGHRS and CDR2 as YFSETQ. The CDR3 contains 15 residues. The CDR3: CASSSWERAYNERFF. CDR3 nucleotide sequence: TGCGCCAGCAGCTCCTGGGAGCGGGCTTACAATGAGCGGTTCTTC.

The chain links TRBV6-4 to TRBJ2-1, with TRBD2 matching 8 bases. Germline V CDR1 and CDR2: MRHNA, SNTAGT. Losses at the gene ends were 3 bases for V and 6 bases for J; bases not matched to a gene: 7. The CDR3 is 15 residues long. The CDR3 DNA follows: TGTGCCAGCAGTGAACGAGCGGGAGAGGGCAATGAGCAGTTCTTC. Translated: CASSERAGEGNEQFF.

This clonotype was seen a handful of times. The rearrangement joins TRBV4-2 to TRBJ1-6, with 10 bases identical to TRBD1. The CDR3 has 15 amino acids. The ends lost 0 bases at V and 8 bases at J; junction bases unmatched: 1. Per the germline V gene, CDR1 is LGHNA and CDR2 is YNFKEQ. The CDR3 nucleotides are TGTGCCAGCAGCCAAGAGACAGGGGGCTATTCACCCCTCCACTTT. Translated, it gives CASSQETGGYSPLHF.

About this clonotype itself: A much larger clonotype is one base distant, so this may be a read error. V is TRBV7-9 and J is TRBJ2-3; 7 bases line up with TRBD2. The germline V gene encodes CDR1 SEHNR and CDR2 FQNEAQ (reference sequence). CDR3 length: 15 amino acids. Written as DNA, the CDR3 is TGTGCCAGCAGCCCGGGGACTAAATCAACAGATGCGCAGTATTTT. Amino acid sequence: CASSPGTKSTDAQYF. Full variable domain (rest looked up from reference TRBV7-9 and TRBJ2-3): DTGVSQNPRHKITKRGQNVTFRCDPISEHNRLYWYRQTLGQGPEFLTYFQNEAQLEKSRLLSDRFSAERPKGSFSTLEIQRTEQGDSAMYLCASSPGTKSTDAQYFGPGTRLTVL.

This clonotype has a handful of counts. This sequence joins TRBV27 and TRBJ2-7; 9 positions agree with TRBD2. The CDR3 spans 15 residues. Germline CDR1 reads MNHEY; CDR2 reads SMNVEV (reference sequence). V lost 8 bases, J lost 6 bases, and 14 bases stayed unmatched. CDR3 DNA: TGTGCCAGCGGATGGGCGGGAGGGCCCCATAGCGAGCAGTACTTC. Translated, it gives CASGWAGGPHSEQYF.

There are many counts of this clonotype. V gene TRBV28 combines with J gene TRBJ2-3; 9 bases agree with TRBD1. Trimming cost V 3 bases and J 1 base; bases outside gene matches: 2. Looked up from germline, CDR1 is MDHEN and CDR2 is SYDVKM. The CDR3 extends over 15 amino acids. The CDR3 DNA reads TGTGCCAGCAGTTTTTGGGACAGGGGCACAGATACGCAGTATTTT. Its translation: CASSFWDRGTDTQYF.

DNA of the CDR3: TGTGCCAGCAGTGAAGGGGTCAGGGGGTCTACTGAAGCTTTCTTT. This codes for CASSEGVRGSTEAFF. The rearrangement uses TRBV6-1 and TRBJ1-1; 7 bases match TRBD1. After removal of 1 base from V and 5 bases from J, the junction contained 7 bases not matched to a gene. The CDR3 is made up of 15 amino acids. The germline gives CDR1 MNHNS, CDR2 SASEGT.

The genes are TRBV30 and TRBJ2-1; TRBD2 matches at 15 bases. V lost 2 bases to trimming and J lost 6 bases; unmatched junction nucleotides: 5. This CDR3 is 16 amino acids long. From germline, CDR1 is GTSNPN and CDR2 SVGIG (reference sequence). The CDR3 loop is CAWSPGTSGRSNEQFF. The CDR3 nucleotides are TGTGCCTGGAGTCCGGGGACTAGCGGGAGGAGCAATGAGCAGTTCTTC.

CDR3 sequence (DNA): TGTGCCAGCAGCTTCGACAGGTCTACTGAAGCTTTCTTT. Its translation is CASSFDRSTEAFF. The V gene is TRBV7-3, the J gene TRBJ1-1, with a weak D call TRBD1 (6 bases). The CDR3 contains 13 residues. Germline V CDR1 and CDR2: SGHTA, FQGTGA. V was cut by 3 bases and J by 5 bases, with 10 bases left in between. The full variable domain, in which reference TRBV7-3 and TRBJ1-1 provide the parts outside the CDR3, is GAGVSQTPSNKVTEKGKYVELRCDPISGHTALYWYRQSLGQGPEFLIYFQGTGAADDSGLPNDRFFAVRPEGSVSTLKIQRTERGDSAVYLCASSFDRSTEAFFGQGTRLTVV.

Of note for this clonotype: At one end the junction does not follow the germline gene, possibly because of a read error. The chain joins TRBV19 to TRBJ2-2; a weak D match, TRBD2 (5 bases). Germline loops: CDR1 LNHDA, CDR2 SQIVND (reference sequence). The CDR3 is made up of 15 amino acids. The DNA for the CDR3 is TGTGCCAGTAGTATAGGTCCCACGGAGACCGGGGAACTGTTTTTT. Translation gives CASSIGPTETGELFF.

V gene TRBV20-1 combines with J gene TRBJ2-1, with D unresolved. The V end was cut by 3 bases, the J end by 0 bases, with 6 bases between. CDR3 length: 13 amino acids. Germline CDR1 is DFQATT and CDR2 is SNEGSKA (reference sequence). This CDR3 reads CSARASSYNEQFF. DNA for the CDR3: TGCAGTGCTAGGGCTAGCTCCTACAATGAGCAGTTCTTC.